Following are 23 T cell receptor beta chains from one sample sequenced in a study of cytomegalovirus exposure and HLA in healthy donors. PCR involved 60 Vbeta and 13 Jbeta primers. TCRdb keeps only in-frame clones here, not all; method: immunoSEQ multiplex PCR. The table lists 150,000 to 200,000 clones, 65% to 85% of them singletons. Material for sequencing was PBMCs. The receptors here all came from a male donor in good health and CMV-seropositive.

CDR3 DNA sequence: TGTGCCAGCAGCTTAACTCTGGTTGAGACCCAGTACTTC. This encodes CASSLTLVETQYF. The chain uses TRBV5-6 and TRBJ2-5, with D uncertain. The CDR3 is 13 residues long. Trimming removed 2 bases at V and 5 bases at J, with 10 bases between. Germline V gives CDR1 SGHDT, CDR2 YYEEEE.

A single count supports this clone. The chain joins TRBV29-1 to TRBJ2-1; possibly TRBD2 for D (5 bases). The CDR3 has 12 residues. Trimming pared 6 bases from V and 6 bases from J, leaving 12 bases between. Germline lookup yields CDR1 SQVTM and CDR2 ANQGSEA. The CDR3 loop reads CSVAGNTNEQFF. The CDR3 DNA sequence: TGCAGCGTGGCCGGGAACACCAATGAGCAGTTCTTC.

This rearrangement joins TRBV19 to TRBJ2-5; 9 positions match TRBD2. The junction had 11 bases not matched to a gene; V was cut back by 2 bases and J by 4 bases. The germline CDR1 and CDR2 sequences are LNHDA and SQIVND (reference sequence). This CDR3 has 17 residues. CDR3 region: CASSIRGAGGPRETQYF. The CDR3 region has the DNA TGTGCCAGTAGTATACGAGGTGCGGGAGGGCCCCGAGAGACCCAGTACTTC. Full variable domain (outside the CDR3, taken from reference TRBV19 and TRBJ2-5): DGGITQSPKYLFRKEGQNVTLSCEQNLNHDAMYWYRQDPGQGLRLIYYSQIVNDFQKGDIAEGYSVSREKKESFPLTVTSAQKNPTAFYLCASSIRGAGGPRETQYFGPGTRLLVL.

The J gene is TRBJ1-2, the V gene TRBV5-6; D remains unclear. Germline V gene lookup returns CDR1 SGHDT and CDR2 YYEEEE. Trimming took off 3 bases at V and 7 bases at J, with 16 bases between the two ends. CDR3 size: 14 residues. DNA for the CDR3: TGTGCCAGCAGCTCCGCTGGACGGGGAGGTGGCTACACCTTC. This sequence encodes CASSSAGRGGGYTF.

The table lists this clone with a count of one. The chain employs TRBV27 and TRBJ2-6; 8 nucleotides align to TRBD1. V trimming: 2 bases; J trimming: 2 bases; junction bases outside the gene matches: 5. Germline CDR1 reads MNHEY; CDR2 reads SMNVEV (reference sequence). The CDR3 sequence is 17 residues long. The CDR3 protein is CASSLGQGAPGANVLTF. The CDR3 coding sequence is TGTGCCAGCAGTTTAGGCCAGGGGGCCCCTGGGGCCAACGTCCTGACTTTC.

V gene TRBV10-1 combines with J gene TRBJ2-4; D might be TRBD2 (6 bases). Trimming took 7 bases from V and 0 from J, leaving 13 bases between them. This CDR3 region has 15 residues. Germline-derived CDR1 and CDR2 are WNHNN and SYGVQD (reference sequence). DNA of the CDR3: TGCGCCAGCACGGGAGTACCACTAGCCAAAAACATTCAGTACTTC. Its translation: CASTGVPLAKNIQYF.

This clone was seen only a few times. The chain recombines TRBV5-1 with TRBJ2-3, with D possibly being TRBD2 (5 bases). V was cut by 4 bases and J by 3 bases, with 12 bases left in between. Germline V gives CDR1 SGHRS, CDR2 YFSETQ. CDR3 length equals 14 residues. As DNA, the CDR3 is TGCGCCAGCAGCGATAGGGAGCGGACAGATACGCAGTATTTT. It is translated as CASSDRERTDTQYF.

This clone has only a few counts. A junction boundary mismatches the germline segment, possibly from a read error. The chain carries TRBV7-9 and TRBJ2-1, with D unresolved. Germline lookup yields CDR1 SEHNR and CDR2 FQNEAQ (reference sequence). The CDR3 is 17 residues long. In DNA form, the CDR3 reads TGTTCCAGCAGCTCGCCCCCCTCCGGCGAGAGGTACAATGAGCAGTTCTTC. This encodes CSSSSPPSGERYNEQFF.

The chain is built from TRBV7-8 and TRBJ1-2; 10 bases map to TRBD1. The CDR3 contains 14 residues. Germline loops: CDR1 SGHVS, CDR2 FQNEAQ. Trimming cost V 5 bases and J 3 bases; bases outside gene matches: 3. Here the CDR3 reads CASSPGQGDYGYTF. CDR3 coding DNA: TGTGCCAGCAGCCCAGGACAGGGGGACTATGGCTACACCTTC.

This rearrangement joins TRBV5-1 to TRBJ2-2, with TRBD2 matching 7 bases. Germline V gene lookup returns CDR1 SGHRS and CDR2 YFSETQ. After removal of 4 bases from V and 6 bases from J, the junction contained 9 bases not matched to a gene. This CDR3 is 15 amino acids long. DNA for the CDR3: TGCGCCAGCAGCACGGGACTACTCCATGCCGGGGAGCTGTTTTTT. Translating it yields CASSTGLLHAGELFF.

V usage is TRBV7-2 and J usage is TRBJ1-4; 8 positions agree with TRBD1. CDR1 is SGHTA and CDR2 is FQGNSA in the germline V gene. V shed 6 bases and J 8 bases; nucleotides not matched to a gene: 5. The length of the CDR3 is 13 residues. CDR3 sequence: CASRWTGSEKLFF. The CDR3 nucleotides read TGTGCCAGCAGGTGGACAGGGAGCGAAAAACTGTTTTTT.

V is TRBV9 and J is TRBJ2-1; no definite D call. The V and J ends lost 5 bases and 6 bases respectively, with 6 bases between them. The CDR3 has 11 residues. Germline CDR1 SGDLS, CDR2 YYNGEE. The CDR3 DNA reads as TGTGCCAGCAGGAGAGGCAATGAGCAGTTCTTC. It yields the protein CASRRGNEQFF.

The chain recombines TRBV11-2 with TRBJ1-1; 8 bases match TRBD1. Unmatched junction bases numbered 10, after V lost 1 base and J lost 12 bases. The CDR3 length is 14 residues. Germline V CDR1 and CDR2: SGHAT, FQNNGV. This CDR3 is CASSLGTGLRETFF. The CDR3 region has the DNA TGTGCCAGCAGCTTAGGGACAGGGCTAAGGGAAACTTTCTTT.

For the CDR3, the DNA is TGTGCCAGCAGCTCGAGGACTAGCCCCTACAATGAGCAGTTCTTC. It is translated as CASSSRTSPYNEQFF. The chain recombines TRBV11-2 with TRBJ2-1; 8 nucleotides agree with TRBD2. V shed 4 bases, J shed 2 bases, and the junction held 4 bases outside the gene matches. The length of the CDR3 is 15 residues. CDR1 and CDR2 (germline): SGHAT, FQNNGV. The full variable domain, in which reference TRBV11-2 and TRBJ2-1 provide the parts outside the CDR3, is EAGVAQSPRYKIIEKRQSVAFWCNPISGHATLYWYQQILGQGPKLLIQFQNNGVVDDSQLPKDRFSAERLKGVDSTLKIQPAKLEDSAVYLCASSSRTSPYNEQFFGPGTRLTVL.

The V gene is TRBV5-1, the J gene TRBJ2-3; D unresolved. V lost 5 bases and J 5 bases, leaving 6 bases between the germline ends. Germline lookup yields CDR1 SGHRS and CDR2 YFSETQ. The CDR3 length is 11 residues. CDR3 bases: TGCGCCAGCAGGGTAGTAGATACGCAGTATTTT. It translates to CASRVVDTQYF.

This chain links TRBV29-1 with TRBJ2-1; a weak D match, TRBD2 (5 bases). CDR1 is SQVTM, CDR2 ANQGSEA, per germline. With 1 base removed from V and 6 bases from J, the gap between germline ends came to 16 bases. This CDR3 has 15 amino acids. The DNA of the CDR3 is TGCAGCGTTGAAGGGCTAGCTAGCCTCCTCAATGAGCAGTTCTTC. Translating it yields CSVEGLASLLNEQFF.

The V and J genes are TRBV4-1 and TRBJ2-7; D is unclear. In germline, CDR1 is MGHRA, CDR2 YSYEKL. CDR3 size: 13 residues. The V gene lost 1 base and the J gene lost 3 bases, with 7 bases spanning the gap. The CDR3 nucleotides read TGCGCCAGCAGCCAAGGTGCCGGCTACGAGCAGTACTTC. Residues: CASSQGAGYEQYF.

V is TRBV19 and J is TRBJ2-2; 9 bases are a match to TRBD2. The germline V gene encodes CDR1 LNHDA and CDR2 SQIVND (reference sequence). The V gene end was trimmed by 1 base and the J gene end by 3 bases; junction bases not matched to a gene: 3. The CDR3 extends over 16 amino acids. The CDR3 reads CASSIVSGGYTGELFF. The DNA of the CDR3 is TGTGCCAGTAGTATAGTGAGCGGGGGGTACACCGGGGAGCTGTTTTTT.

V is TRBV14 and J is TRBJ1-2; 10 positions agree with TRBD1. CDR3 length equals 16 residues. In germline, CDR1 is SGHDN, CDR2 FVKESK. The V gene end was trimmed by 4 bases and the J gene end by 2 bases; junction bases not matched to a gene: 7. The CDR3 sequence: CASSRRDRGSNYGYTF. CDR3 nucleotides: TGTGCCAGCAGCCGTCGGGACAGGGGATCCAACTATGGCTACACCTTC.

CDR3 nucleotides: TGTGCCAGCAGCGTAGGCTCTAGCGGGACCTACGAGCAGTACTTC. The encoded protein is CASSVGSSGTYEQYF. The chain couples TRBV9 to TRBJ2-7; 9 positions match TRBD2. The CDR3 runs 15 residues. V lost 0 bases, J lost 2 bases, and 3 bases stayed unmatched. Germline CDR1 and CDR2: SGDLS and YYNGEE.

The chain has TRBV5-1 and TRBJ2-7; 8 nucleotides line up with TRBD2. Germline V gene lookup returns CDR1 SGHRS and CDR2 YFSETQ. J lost 2 bases, V lost 2 bases, and 6 bases had no gene match. CDR3 length: 15 residues. CDR3 protein: CASSLTSGQPYEQYF. CDR3 sequence (DNA): TGCGCCAGCAGCTTAACTAGCGGACAACCCTACGAGCAGTACTTC.

CDR3 sequence (DNA): TGTGCCAGCAGCTTAGGGGCAAGCTCCTACAATGAGCAGTTCTTC. This gives the protein CASSLGASSYNEQFF. The chain combines TRBV7-3 with TRBJ2-1, with D maybe TRBD1 (5 bases). V lost 2 bases to trimming and J lost 0 bases, with 8 bases between them. From germline, CDR1 is SGHTA and CDR2 FQGTGA. This CDR3 is built from 15 residues.

The chain combines TRBV6-1 with TRBJ2-7, with 9 bases aligning to TRBD2. The CDR3 sequence is 18 residues long. The germline V gene has CDR1 MNHNS and CDR2 SASEGT. V lost 4 bases and J lost 4; bases outside the gene matches: 17. The CDR3 coding sequence is TGTGCCAGCAGTGTACCAGCGGGAGGCGGGGCGGCTGTTTACGAGCAGTACTTC. It encodes CASSVPAGGGAAVYEQYF.